One T cell receptor beta chain is described in this entry. Generated by immunoSEQ multiplex PCR, the TCRdb table keeps only in-frame clones and is missing some. Found here are tens of thousands of clones, roughly 90% of them singletons; the top ten hold 5.7%. The source of the sample is a study of control samples from healthy donors and cancer patients. CDR3 length: 16 residues. The V and J ends lost 4 bases and 7 bases, in that order; junction bases with no gene match: 10. Germline V gene sequence: CDR1 KGHDR, CDR2 SFDVKD. The sequencing sample was made of blood. The source of this sequence is a woman aged 45-65 years in good health. The chain combines TRBV24-1 with TRBJ2-2; TRBD1 agrees at 8 bases. The CDR3 DNA sequence: TGTGCCACCAGTGAGATTGGGACAGGTCTCGGCGGGGAGCTGTTTTTT. Its translation is CATSEIGTGLGGELFF.